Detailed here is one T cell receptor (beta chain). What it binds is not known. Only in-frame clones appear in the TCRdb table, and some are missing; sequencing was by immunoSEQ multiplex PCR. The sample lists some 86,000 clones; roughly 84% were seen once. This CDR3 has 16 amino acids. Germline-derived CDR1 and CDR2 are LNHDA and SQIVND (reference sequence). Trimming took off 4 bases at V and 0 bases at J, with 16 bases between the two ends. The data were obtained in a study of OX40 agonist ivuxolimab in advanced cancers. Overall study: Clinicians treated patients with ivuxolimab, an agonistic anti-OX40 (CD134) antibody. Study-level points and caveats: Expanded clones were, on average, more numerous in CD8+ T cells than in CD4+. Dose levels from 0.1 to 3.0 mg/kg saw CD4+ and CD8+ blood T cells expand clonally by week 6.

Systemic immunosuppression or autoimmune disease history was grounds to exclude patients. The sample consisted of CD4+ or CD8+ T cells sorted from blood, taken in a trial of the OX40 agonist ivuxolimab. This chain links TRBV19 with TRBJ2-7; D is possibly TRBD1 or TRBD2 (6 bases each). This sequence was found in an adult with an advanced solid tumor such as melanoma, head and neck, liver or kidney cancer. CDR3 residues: CASSKKGGHDSYEQYF. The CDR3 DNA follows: TGTGCCAGTAGTAAGAAGGGGGGACACGACTCCTACGAGCAGTACTTC. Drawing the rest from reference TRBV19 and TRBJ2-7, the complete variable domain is DGGITQSPKYLFRKEGQNVTLSCEQNLNHDAMYWYRQDPGQGLRLIYYSQIVNDFQKGDIAEGYSVSREKKESFPLTVTSAQKNPTAFYLCASSKKGGHDSYEQYFGPGTRLTVT.